These 23 T cell receptor beta chains share one sample of origin, sequenced in a study of T cell changes during pregnancy in multiple sclerosis. Only in-frame clones appear in the TCRdb table, and some are missing; sequencing was by immunoSEQ multiplex PCR. The sample comprises about 77,000 clones, about 89% of which are singletons, and 1.5% to 2% rests with the top ten. The input for sequencing was peripheral blood, taken before pregnancy. These receptors came from a female donor with multiple sclerosis, enrolled in a pregnancy study.

The V gene is TRBV11-2, the J gene TRBJ1-6; 8 bases map to TRBD1. V trimming: 5 bases; J trimming: 8 bases; junction bases outside the gene matches: 11. This CDR3 is built from 16 residues. Germline V lookup: CDR1 SGHAT, CDR2 FQNNGV. The CDR3 DNA sequence: TGTGCCAGCAGCCTACTGACAGGGGCACGGGATTCACCCCTCCACTTT. Its protein is CASSLLTGARDSPLHF.

The CDR3 DNA reads TGTGCCAGCAGCCCCGGCAGGGCCGTCGAAGCTTTCTTT. It encodes CASSPGRAVEAFF. V gene TRBV11-2 combines with J gene TRBJ1-1; a weak D match, TRBD1 (5 bases). V lost 5 bases and J 8 bases, leaving 15 bases between the germline ends. The CDR3 length is 13 residues. The V gene's germline CDR1 is SGHAT and CDR2 FQNNGV.

The rearrangement joins TRBV4-1 to TRBJ2-3; TRBD2 agrees at 14 bases. V shed 4 bases and J 1 base; nucleotides not matched to a gene: 7. The CDR3 is 18 residues long. CDR1 MGHRA and CDR2 YSYEKL come from the germline V gene. The DNA of the CDR3 is TGCGCCAGCAGCCCTGGACTAGCGGGGGGCCGGGGCACAGATACGCAGTATTTT. Its translation is CASSPGLAGGRGTDTQYF.

The rearrangement uses TRBV19 and TRBJ2-5, with 11 bases lining up with TRBD2. CDR1 and CDR2 from the germline V gene are LNHDA and SQIVND (reference sequence). The V gene end was trimmed by 5 bases and the J gene end by 7 bases; junction bases not matched to a gene: 9. The CDR3 has 15 residues. The CDR3 region is CASSPTSGGSGTQYF. The CDR3 DNA reads TGTGCCAGTAGTCCCACTAGCGGGGGATCTGGGACCCAGTACTTC.

As to this clone: This same CDR3 is encoded by further DNA sequences in the sample. DNA of the CDR3: TGCGCCAGCAGCTTGGGGACAGGGAGTTCCGGAAACACCATATATTTT. It is translated as CASSLGTGSSGNTIYF. The chain joins TRBV5-1 to TRBJ1-3; TRBD1 aligns across 8 bases. V lost 0 bases and J lost 4; bases outside the gene matches: 6. The CDR3 is made up of 16 amino acids. In germline, CDR1 is SGHRS, CDR2 YFSETQ.

This chain joins TRBV9 and TRBJ1-3; D ambiguous. The ends were cut back, 0 bases at V and 0 bases at J, with 7 bases in the middle. In germline, CDR1 is SGDLS, CDR2 YYNGEE. This CDR3 has 15 residues. CDR3: CASSVAEGSGNTIYF. The CDR3 DNA follows: TGTGCCAGCAGCGTAGCTGAGGGCTCTGGAAACACCATATATTTT.

This chain links TRBV19 with TRBJ1-5; TRBD1 agrees at 8 bases. V lost 3 bases, J lost 6 bases, and 7 bases stayed unmatched. Germline V lookup: CDR1 LNHDA, CDR2 SQIVND (reference sequence). The length of the CDR3 is 15 residues. As DNA, the CDR3 is TGTGCCAGTAGTATCCGTGGACAGGGCGTTCAGCCCCAGCATTTT. As protein: CASSIRGQGVQPQHF.

This clone has just one count. This sequence joins TRBV5-1 and TRBJ1-4; perhaps TRBD1 as D (5 bases). The CDR3 has 14 residues. V dropped 0 bases and J dropped 7 bases, with 10 bases sitting between them. Germline V gene sequence: CDR1 SGHRS, CDR2 YFSETQ. CDR3 residues: CASSLEGLPEKLFF. The CDR3 DNA sequence: TGCGCCAGCAGCTTGGAGGGGTTACCTGAAAAACTGTTTTTT.

The rearrangement joins TRBV11-2 to TRBJ1-2, with D unclear. V was clipped by 5 bases and J by 4 bases, with 5 bases between them. This CDR3 contains 11 residues. From germline, CDR1 is SGHAT and CDR2 FQNNGV. CDR3 loop: CASSPSYGYTF. DNA of the CDR3: TGTGCCAGCAGCCCCAGCTATGGCTACACCTTC.

This rearrangement joins TRBV27 to TRBJ1-2, with D possibly TRBD1 on 6 matching bases. The germline CDR1 and CDR2 sequences are MNHEY and SMNVEV (reference sequence). The ends were cut back, 5 bases at V and 1 base at J, with 8 bases in the middle. The length of the CDR3 is 13 residues. In DNA, the CDR3 is TGTGCCAGCAGTGGACAGTTTAACTATGGCTACACCTTC. Its protein is CASSGQFNYGYTF.

V gene TRBV2 combines with J gene TRBJ2-1, with D possibly matching TRBD2 (5 bases). Per the germline V gene, CDR1 is SNHLY and CDR2 is FYNNEI. V lost 3 bases and J lost 6, with 9 bases in between. The CDR3 is made up of 13 amino acids. The CDR3 loop reads CASSDLRGNEQFF. The CDR3 nucleotides read TGTGCCAGCAGTGATCTCCGGGGCAATGAGCAGTTCTTC.

This chain uses TRBV27 with TRBJ1-4; D is undetermined. CDR1 MNHEY and CDR2 SMNVEV come from the germline V gene (reference sequence). The V end lost 5 bases, the J end lost 4 bases, and 14 bases lay between the germline ends. This CDR3 has 15 residues. CDR3: CASSPLGGFNEKLFF. The CDR3 region has the DNA TGTGCCAGCAGTCCCCTTGGAGGCTTTAATGAAAAACTGTTTTTT.

The chain carries TRBV9 and TRBJ2-5, with D uncertain. Trimming removed 0 bases from V and 5 bases from J, with 8 bases in between. The CDR3 runs 13 residues. Looked up from germline, CDR1 is SGDLS and CDR2 is YYNGEE. The CDR3: CASSVGGWETQYF. CDR3 coding DNA: TGTGCCAGCAGCGTAGGCGGCTGGGAGACCCAGTACTTC.

This clone was seen a single time. The chain recombines TRBV2 with TRBJ2-2; the D gene is possibly TRBD2 (6 bases). Germline CDR1 SNHLY, CDR2 FYNNEI. The CDR3 runs to 14 residues. Trimming stripped 3 bases from V and 5 bases from J, with 10 bases between. CDR3 nucleotides: TGTGCCAGCAGTGACGGACGGGGGACCGGGGAGCTGTTTTTT. Amino acid sequence: CASSDGRGTGELFF.

The rearrangement joins TRBV15 to TRBJ1-1, with a tentative D call TRBD1 (5 bases). Germline lookup yields CDR1 LNHNV and CDR2 YYDKDF (reference sequence). V shed 0 bases and J shed 10 bases, with 12 bases lying between them. The CDR3 totals 13 residues. DNA of the CDR3: TGTGCCACCAGCAGAGATTTCGGGGGTGTAGCTTTCTTT. It yields the protein CATSRDFGGVAFF. The full variable domain, in which reference TRBV15 and TRBJ1-1 provide the parts outside the CDR3, is DAMVIQNPRYQVTQFGKPVTLSCSQTLNHNVMYWYQQKSSQAPKLLFHYYDKDFNNEADTPDNFQSRRPNTSFCFLDIRSPGLGDTAMYLCATSRDFGGVAFFGQGTRLTVV.

V usage is TRBV5-6 and J usage is TRBJ1-4; maybe TRBD1 (5 bases). V was pared by 4 bases and J by 8 bases, with 18 bases between. The CDR3 is 15 residues long. Looked up from germline, CDR1 is SGHDT and CDR2 is YYEEEE. CDR3 protein: CASSETGGYREKLFF. The CDR3 coding sequence is TGTGCCAGCAGCGAGACGGGGGGGTATCGGGAAAAACTGTTTTTT.

This chain links TRBV2 with TRBJ1-6; no definite D call. Trimming stripped 7 bases from V and 7 bases from J, with 11 bases between. This CDR3 is 13 amino acids long. CDR1 and CDR2 (germline): SNHLY, FYNNEI. The CDR3 protein is CASNGKLNSPLHF. The CDR3, as DNA: TGTGCCAGCAACGGTAAATTAAATTCACCCCTCCACTTT.

The V call is TRBV18, the J call TRBJ2-7; 7 bases agree with TRBD2. The CDR3 consists of 14 residues. Germline-derived CDR1 and CDR2 are KGHSH and LQKENI. Trimming cost V 1 base and J 6 bases; bases outside gene matches: 6. CDR3 DNA sequence: TGTGCCAGCTCACCACGGTGGGAGGGACTCGAGCAGTACTTC. Its protein product is CASSPRWEGLEQYF.

The rearrangement joins TRBV13 to TRBJ1-1; D is uncertain. V was trimmed by 4 bases and J by 5 bases, leaving 14 bases between them. Germline CDR1 reads PRHDT; CDR2 reads FYEKMQ (reference sequence). The CDR3 has 14 residues. The CDR3 DNA sequence: TGTGCCAGCAGCTCGGAGAAAACTCGTACTGAAGCTTTCTTT. It specifies CASSSEKTRTEAFF.

This clone has more than one count but fewer than ten. The chain couples TRBV30 to TRBJ1-1; a possible D gene is TRBD1 (5 bases). V was pared by 3 bases and J by 6 bases, with 8 bases between. Per the germline V gene, CDR1 is GTSNPN and CDR2 is SVGIG (reference sequence). This CDR3 is built from 11 residues. Here the CDR3 DNA reads TGTGCCTGGAGACAGACAGCTGAAGCTTTCTTT. Translation gives CAWRQTAEAFF.

J is TRBJ1-2 and V is TRBV28; D unclear. CDR3 length equals 12 residues. The germline V gene has CDR1 MDHEN and CDR2 SYDVKM. V was pared by 3 bases and J by 4 bases, with 6 bases between. The CDR3 loop is CASSFSVYGYTF. In DNA, the CDR3 is TGTGCCAGCAGTTTCTCGGTCTATGGCTACACCTTC.

CDR3 coding DNA: TGTGCCAGCAGCTTAGGACCGGGGATCTATAATTCACCCCTCCACTTT. Protein: CASSLGPGIYNSPLHF. This chain links TRBV7-2 with TRBJ1-6, with D unclear. CDR1 and CDR2 (germline): SGHTA, FQGNSA. This CDR3 region has 16 residues. V lost 1 base, J lost 3 bases, and 10 bases lay in between.

This sequence joins TRBV6-1 and TRBJ2-2, with D hard to call. This CDR3 contains 14 residues. The germline V gene encodes CDR1 MNHNS and CDR2 SASEGT. Between the trimmed V and J ends, which lost 6 bases and 5 bases, there was a span of 13 bases. For the CDR3, the DNA is TGTGCCAGCAGACTGGTGATCGGGACCGGGGAGCTGTTTTTT. Protein product: CASRLVIGTGELFF.